These 5 T cell receptor beta chains were sequenced from one sample in a study of cytomegalovirus exposure and HLA in healthy donors. PCR involved 60 Vbeta and 13 Jbeta primers. Generated by immunoSEQ multiplex PCR, the TCRdb table keeps only in-frame clones and is missing some. The data hold some 98,000 clones, with approximately 78% observed a single time. Sequencing was done on a sample of PBMCs. The receptors were gathered from a man aged 40-49 years in good health and CMV-seronegative.

DNA for the CDR3: TGCGCCAGCAGCTGGACAGGGCAAGGGAACACCGGGGAGCTGTTTTTT. Translated, it gives CASSWTGQGNTGELFF. The chain links TRBV5-1 to TRBJ2-2; the match to TRBD1 covers 8 bases. This CDR3 is built from 16 residues. Germline V gives CDR1 SGHRS, CDR2 YFSETQ. The trim removed 3 bases at V and 1 base at J, leaving 5 bases unmatched.

This clone has just a few counts. CDR3 DNA sequence: TGTGCCAGCAGCTTGGACAGCTACAAGGCCGAGCAGTACTTC. Translated, it gives CASSLDSYKAEQYF. The chain links TRBV5-4 to TRBJ2-7; D not resolved. The CDR3 sequence is 14 residues long. Germline-derived CDR1 and CDR2 are SGHNT and YYREEE (reference sequence). V shed 0 bases and J shed 6 bases, with 13 bases lying between them.

The CDR3 reads CASSLGGGETQYF. The CDR3 coding sequence is TGTGCCAGCAGCTTAGGGGGCGGCGAGACCCAGTACTTC. This chain connects TRBV7-9 to TRBJ2-5, with D tentatively TRBD1 (5 bases). The CDR3 runs to 13 residues. V dropped 1 base and J dropped 5 bases, with 8 bases sitting between them. Germline values: CDR1 SEHNR, CDR2 FQNEAQ (reference sequence).

V usage is TRBV6-1 and J usage is TRBJ2-1, with D possibly matching TRBD2 (5 bases). Germline values: CDR1 MNHNS, CDR2 SASEGT. The CDR3 length is 19 residues. Trimming left V 0 bases short and J 2 bases short, with 20 bases between. The CDR3 nucleotides are TGTGCCAGCAGTGAAGCAAGGACGGAACGGAGGTCCCCCTACAATGAGCAGTTCTTC. Protein product: CASSEARTERRSPYNEQFF.

The chain recombines TRBV5-5 with TRBJ2-7; D uncertain. Germline V lookup: CDR1 SGHKS, CDR2 YYEKEE (reference sequence). V gave up 0 bases and J gave up 0 bases, with 10 bases separating them. CDR3 length: 15 residues. As DNA, the CDR3 is TGTGCCAGCAGCTTGGATCAGAAATTCTCCTACGAGCAGTACTTC. The encoded protein is CASSLDQKFSYEQYF.